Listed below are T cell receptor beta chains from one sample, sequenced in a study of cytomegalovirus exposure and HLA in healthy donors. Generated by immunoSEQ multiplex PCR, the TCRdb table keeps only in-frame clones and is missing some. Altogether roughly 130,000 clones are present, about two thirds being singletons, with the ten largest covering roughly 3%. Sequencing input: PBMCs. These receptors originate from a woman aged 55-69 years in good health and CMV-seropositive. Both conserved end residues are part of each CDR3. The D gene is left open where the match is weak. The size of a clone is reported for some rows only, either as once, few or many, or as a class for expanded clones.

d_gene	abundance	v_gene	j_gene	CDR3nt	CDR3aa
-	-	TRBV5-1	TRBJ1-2	TGCGCCAGCAGCCCCGGGTCCCTGCCGAACTATGGCTACACCTTC	CASSPGSLPNYGYTF
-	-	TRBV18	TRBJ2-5	TGTGCCAGCTCACCGAGGCAGCAAGAGACCCAGTACTTC	CASSPRQQETQYF
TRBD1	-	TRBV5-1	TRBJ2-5	TGCGCCAGCAGCCCCGGGACAGGGGGGTCCCAAGAGACCCAGTACTTC	CASSPGTGGSQETQYF
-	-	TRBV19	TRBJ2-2	TGTGCCAGTAGTATCCGTCGGCGGGGATCGGCCGGGGAGCTGTTTTTT	CASSIRRRGSAGELFF
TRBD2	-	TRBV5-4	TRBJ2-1	TGTGCCAGCAGCCGGGGCGGCGGGGGGTTATACAATGAGCAGTTCTTC	CASSRGGGGLYNEQFF
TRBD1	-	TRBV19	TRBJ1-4	TGTGCCAGTATGTGGACAGGGCACGAAAAACTGTTTTTT	CASMWTGHEKLFF
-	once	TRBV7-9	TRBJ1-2	TGTGCCAGCAGCTTAAGGGCAGGGGCTAACTATGGCTACACCTTC	CASSLRAGANYGYTF
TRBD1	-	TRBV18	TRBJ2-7	TGTGCCAGCTCACCTCGAGTGGCCGGGACAGGGGTGAACGAGCAGTACTTC	CASSPRVAGTGVNEQYF
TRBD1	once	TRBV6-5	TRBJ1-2	TGTGCCAGCGTGGACAGGGACTATGGCTACACCTTC	CASVDRDYGYTF
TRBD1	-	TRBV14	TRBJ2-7	TGTGCCAGCAGCCCCCGGACAGGGAGGACCGAGCAGTACTTC	CASSPRTGRTEQYF
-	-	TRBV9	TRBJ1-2	TGTGCCAGCAGCGTAGAGGACAGCTATGGCTACACCTTC	CASSVEDSYGYTF
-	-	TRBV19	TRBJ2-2	TGTGCCAGTAGTATAGGAGGAGGGGGCCGGGAGCTGTTTTTT	CASSIGGGGRELFF
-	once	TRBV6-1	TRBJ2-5	TGTGCCAGCAGTGAAGCCTCCCCGTTGGAGCAAGAGACCCAGTACTTC	CASSEASPLEQETQYF
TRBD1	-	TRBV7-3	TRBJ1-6	TGTGCCAGCAGCCCCCAGACAGGGGCAGGTTCACCCCTCCACTTT	CASSPQTGAGSPLHF
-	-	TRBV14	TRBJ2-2	TGTGCCAGCAGCCAATATGGCCCCGGGGAGCTGTTTTTT	CASSQYGPGELFF
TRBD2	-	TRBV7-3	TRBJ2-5	TGTGCCAGCAGCCCTTTAGGACTAGCGGGGGAGACCCAGTACTTC	CASSPLGLAGETQYF
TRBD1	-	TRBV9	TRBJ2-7	TGTGCCAGCAGCGTAGAGGGGGGGGACAGGGCCTACGAGCAGTACTTC	CASSVEGGDRAYEQYF
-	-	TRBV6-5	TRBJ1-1	TGTGCCAGCACCCCGATCCGGGGGAACACTGAAGCTTTCTTT	CASTPIRGNTEAFF
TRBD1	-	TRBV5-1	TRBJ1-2	TGCGCCAGCAGCTTGGCGACAGGGGACTATGGCTACACCTTC	CASSLATGDYGYTF
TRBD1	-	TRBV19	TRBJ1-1	TGTGCCAGTAAACTGGGACAGGGGTGGCGCACTGAAGCTTTCTTT	CASKLGQGWRTEAFF
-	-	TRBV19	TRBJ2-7	TGTGCCAGTAGTTGGGGGGGCGCGACCTACGAGCAGTACTTC	CASSWGGATYEQYF
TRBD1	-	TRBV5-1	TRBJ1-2	TGCGCCAGCAGCTATGGAGTGGACAGGGCTGGAGGCTACACCTTC	CASSYGVDRAGGYTF
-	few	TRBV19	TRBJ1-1	TGTGCCAGTAGTCCCCTCAGCAGGGTGAACACTGAAGCTTTCTTT	CASSPLSRVNTEAFF
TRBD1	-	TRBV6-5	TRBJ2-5	TGTGCCAGCAGTTGGCAGGGGGAACTGTTCGAGACCCAGTACTTC	CASSWQGELFETQYF
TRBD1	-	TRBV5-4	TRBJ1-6	TGTGCCAGCAGCTTGGACAGGGGGAATTCACCCCTCCACTTT	CASSLDRGNSPLHF
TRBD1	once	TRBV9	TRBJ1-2	TGTGCCAGCAGCGCCCGACAGGGGGTGGATGGCTACACCTTC	CASSARQGVDGYTF
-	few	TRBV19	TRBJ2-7	TGTGCCAGTAGTATCCCACAGGGCGGGCAGCAGTACTTC	CASSIPQGGQQYF
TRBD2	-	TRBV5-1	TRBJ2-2	TGCGCCAGCAGCCCTAGTTCACTAGCGGGGTTCACCGGGGAGCTGTTTTTT	CASSPSSLAGFTGELFF
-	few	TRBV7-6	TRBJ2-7	TGTGCCAGCAGCTTAGGGGGGGGCCTAGACGAGCAGTACTTC	CASSLGGGLDEQYF
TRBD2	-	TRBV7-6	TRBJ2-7	TGTGCCAGCAGCTTAGGGCCTCGGAGCGGGAGTTACGAGCAGTACTTC	CASSLGPRSGSYEQYF
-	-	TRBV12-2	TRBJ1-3	TGTGCAAGTCGCTTAGGTAAAGGCGGCAGGGTAAGTGGAAACACCATATATTTT	CASRLGKGGRVSGNTIYF
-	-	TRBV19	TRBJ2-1	TGTGCCAGTACCTGGACAGACGGCAATGAGCAGTTCTTC	CASTWTDGNEQFF
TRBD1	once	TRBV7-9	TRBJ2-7	TGTGCCAGCAGCCCTAGGGACAGCAGCTCCTACGAGCAGTACTTC	CASSPRDSSSYEQYF
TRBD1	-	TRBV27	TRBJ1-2	TGTGCCAGCAGCACGACAGGGGGTGCCTATGGCTACACCTTC	CASSTTGGAYGYTF
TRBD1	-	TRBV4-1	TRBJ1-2	TGCGCCAGCAGCCTCACAGGGGGAGATGGCTACACCTTC	CASSLTGGDGYTF
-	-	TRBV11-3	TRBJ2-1	TGTGCCAGCAGCGTACCAGAGGCGCCGAGTGAGCAGTTCTTC	CASSVPEAPSEQFF
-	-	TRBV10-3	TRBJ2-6	TGTGCCATCAGTGATGGGGCGTCTGGGGCCAACGTCCTGACTTTC	CAISDGASGANVLTF
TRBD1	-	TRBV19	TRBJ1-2	TGTGCCAGTAATAGACAGGGATTTTACTATGGCTACACCTTC	CASNRQGFYYGYTF
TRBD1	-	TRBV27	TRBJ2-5	TGTGCCAGCACCCCCAGGACAGGGGGCCGGGAGACCCAGTACTTC	CASTPRTGGRETQYF
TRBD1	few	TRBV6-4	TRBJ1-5	TGTGCCAGCACCAACTTAGGGGGACAGGGGGGCAATCAGCCCCAGCATTTT	CASTNLGGQGGNQPQHF
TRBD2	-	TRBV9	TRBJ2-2	TGTGCCAGCAGCGTAGAGGATAGCGGGGCCTCGAACACCGGGGAGCTGTTTTTT	CASSVEDSGASNTGELFF
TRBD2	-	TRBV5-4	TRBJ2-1	TGTGCCAGCAGCTCCGGGACTAGCGGGGGGGCAGCTGAGCAGTTCTTC	CASSSGTSGGAAEQFF
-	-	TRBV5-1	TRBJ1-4	TGCGCCAGCAGCCCCCCCGGTGAAAAACTGTTTTTT	CASSPPGEKLFF